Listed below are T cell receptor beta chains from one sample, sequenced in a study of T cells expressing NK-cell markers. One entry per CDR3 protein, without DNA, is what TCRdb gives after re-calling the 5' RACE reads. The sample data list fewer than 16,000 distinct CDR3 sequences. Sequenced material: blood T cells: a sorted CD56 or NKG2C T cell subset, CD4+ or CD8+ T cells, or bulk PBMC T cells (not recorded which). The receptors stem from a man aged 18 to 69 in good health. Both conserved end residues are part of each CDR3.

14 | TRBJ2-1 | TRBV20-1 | CSASYGLASNEQFF
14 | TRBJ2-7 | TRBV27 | CASSLIAGGDEQYF
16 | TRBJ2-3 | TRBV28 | CASSFRPSGSMGTQYF
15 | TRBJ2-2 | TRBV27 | CASSLAGGNTGELFF
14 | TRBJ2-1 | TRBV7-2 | CASSPGILGTKQFF
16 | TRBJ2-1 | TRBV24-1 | CATSDFVTSGRHEQFF
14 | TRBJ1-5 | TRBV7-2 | CASSLKGPNQPQHF
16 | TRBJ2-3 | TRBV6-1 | CASSEFWAGNVDTQYF
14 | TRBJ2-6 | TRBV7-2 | CASSRMSGANVLTF
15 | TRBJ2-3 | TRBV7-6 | CASSLRTASTDTQYF
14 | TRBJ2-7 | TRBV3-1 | CASSQVGRNHEQYF
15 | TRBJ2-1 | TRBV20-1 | CSASALGDLSDEQFF
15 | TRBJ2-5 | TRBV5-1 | CASSLDTGGSETQYF
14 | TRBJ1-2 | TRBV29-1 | CSVYSGGLNYGYTF
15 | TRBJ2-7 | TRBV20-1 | CSAGAQREVPYEQYF
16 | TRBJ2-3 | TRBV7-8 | CASSLRSTRSTDTQYF
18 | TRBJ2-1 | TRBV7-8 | CASSLGSSGRATYNEQFF
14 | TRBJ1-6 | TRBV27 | CASSPGRWNSPLHF
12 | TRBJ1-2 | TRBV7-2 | CASSSPWAGYTF
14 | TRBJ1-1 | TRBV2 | CASSETTGTGNAFF
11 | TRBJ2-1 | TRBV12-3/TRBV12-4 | CASSSYNEQFF
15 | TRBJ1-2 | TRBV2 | CASSDPGTGDYGYTF
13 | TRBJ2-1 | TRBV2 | CASSASGIREQFF
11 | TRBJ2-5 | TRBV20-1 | CSGSPRETQYF
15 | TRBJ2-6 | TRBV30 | CAWIVGKSGANVLTF
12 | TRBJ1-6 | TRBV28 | CASSLLGDLLHF
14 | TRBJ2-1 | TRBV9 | CASSDGTDYNEQFF
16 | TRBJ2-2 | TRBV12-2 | CASRLHESWGSGELFF
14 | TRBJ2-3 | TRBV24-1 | CATTRDGLSDTQYF
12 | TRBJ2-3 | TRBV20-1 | CLPGQGTDTQYF
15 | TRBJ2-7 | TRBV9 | CASSTTGTSGYEQYF
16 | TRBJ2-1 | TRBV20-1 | CSARDSRLAGGIEQFF
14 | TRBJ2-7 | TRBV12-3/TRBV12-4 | CASSRDIPAYEQYF
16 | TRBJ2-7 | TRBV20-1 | CSASVLARFPFYEQYF
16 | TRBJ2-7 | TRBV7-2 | CASSLAPLAGASEQYF
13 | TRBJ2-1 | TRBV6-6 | CASSDRVGRSQFF
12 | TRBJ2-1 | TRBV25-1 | CASSRSHYEQFF
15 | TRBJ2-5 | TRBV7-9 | CASSQGQGSGETQYF
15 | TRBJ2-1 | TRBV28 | CASSELGGGDNEQFF
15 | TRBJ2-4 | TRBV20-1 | CSARERSSAKNIQYF
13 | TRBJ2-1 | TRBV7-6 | CASSTEQGHEQFF
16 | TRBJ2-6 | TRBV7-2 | CASSSHIASGANVLTF
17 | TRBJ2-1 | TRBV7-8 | CASSLPRRLAEGNEQFF
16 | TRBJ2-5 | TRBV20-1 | CSAGTSGTGTSETQYF
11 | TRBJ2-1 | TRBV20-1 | CSARARVGSFF
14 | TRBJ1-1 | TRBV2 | CASSDRRGYTEAFF
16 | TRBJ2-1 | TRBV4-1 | CASSQDFGGKGNEQFF
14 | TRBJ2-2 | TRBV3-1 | CASSQGRSAGELFF
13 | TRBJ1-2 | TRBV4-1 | CASSQGLLYGYTF
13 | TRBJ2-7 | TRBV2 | CASGTEYYSEQYF